This T cell receptor beta chain was identified during a study of post-analysis software for immune sequencing data. Overall study: Relapsing-remitting, secondary progressive and progressive-relapsing multiple sclerosis were all included among the disease courses. Study-wide results and limits: Pronounced co-clustering by F measure was evident among identically batched samples. People with multiple sclerosis had a significantly lower normalized Chao1 diversity than controls did. When patients were compared with controls, four to six TRBV segments were more frequent, TRBV5-6, TRBV5-1 and TRBV20-1 among them.

A note on this clonotype: Its antigen remains unidentified.

Unique molecular identifiers had been added to the TCR beta cDNA libraries. TCRdb reanalysed the PCR reads using MiXCR and keeps one entry per CDR3 protein. This sample has hundreds of thousands of distinct CDR3 sequences, with around 47% found just once. Trimming took off 7 bases at V and 5 bases at J, with 21 bases between the two ends. From germline, CDR1 is MDHEN and CDR2 SYDVKM. The CDR3 length is 15 residues. The sequence was obtained from a girl aged 5-17 years with multiple sclerosis. Sequencing was performed on blood. The rearrangement uses TRBV28 and TRBJ2-7; D may be TRBD1 (6 bases). The CDR3: CASILGPGVMDEQYF. In nucleotides, the CDR3 is TGTGCCAGCATATTGGGTCCAGGGGTCATGGACGAGCAGTACTTC.